The 29 T cell receptor beta chains below were found in one sample sequenced in a study of blood T cell repertoires in COVID-19. Profiled with immunoSEQ multiplex PCR; TCRdb holds only in-frame clones, not every one. Among 70,000 to 90,000 clones listed, roughly 83% were seen once. The sequenced sample was peripheral blood. Receptors originate from a human donor in a cohort sampled during active COVID-19.

The V gene is TRBV29-1, the J gene TRBJ2-7, with 8 bases lining up with TRBD1. This CDR3 comprises 14 residues. The germline V gene encodes CDR1 SQVTM and CDR2 ANQGSEA. The V gene end was trimmed by 5 bases and the J gene end by 3 bases; junction bases not matched to a gene: 9. Here the CDR3 reads CSVTTGGQGYEQYF. In DNA, the CDR3 is TGCAGCGTTACTACAGGGGGACAAGGCTACGAGCAGTACTTC.

This clone was seen a few times. This sequence joins TRBV7-8 and TRBJ2-7; TRBD2 aligns across 11 bases. The CDR3 is 15 amino acids. The junction had 8 bases not matched to a gene; V was cut back by 5 bases and J by 5 bases. CDR1 is SGHVS and CDR2 is FQNEAQ in the germline V gene. This chain's CDR3 is CASSPTSGSVNEQYF. The CDR3 DNA is TGTGCCAGCAGCCCCACTAGCGGGAGTGTCAACGAGCAGTACTTC.

This clone was seen only once. The gene calls are TRBV7-9 and TRBJ2-1, with 8 bases matching TRBD2. This CDR3 has 15 residues. Germline CDR1 SEHNR, CDR2 FQNEAQ (reference sequence). The V gene end was trimmed by 1 base and the J gene end by 6 bases; junction bases not matched to a gene: 5. The CDR3 spells CASSLVVAGSNEQFF. CDR3 nucleotide sequence: TGTGCCAGCAGCTTAGTGGTAGCGGGGAGCAATGAGCAGTTCTTC.

This clone came up a few times. The chain has TRBV11-1 and TRBJ2-7; 9 bases agree with TRBD2. There are 14 residues in the CDR3. CDR1 SGHAT and CDR2 FQDESV come from the germline V gene (reference sequence). Losses at the gene ends were 7 bases for V and 4 bases for J; bases not matched to a gene: 8. This CDR3 reads CASTTAGGEYEQYF. For the CDR3, the DNA is TGTGCCAGCACCACGGCGGGAGGGGAATACGAGCAGTACTTC.

This chain links TRBV18 with TRBJ1-1; D is perhaps TRBD1 (6 bases). Germline-derived CDR1 and CDR2 are KGHSH and LQKENI. This CDR3 spans 14 amino acids. V gave up 5 bases and J gave up 0 bases, with 10 bases separating them. This chain's CDR3 is CASSGQSMNTEAFF. For the CDR3, the DNA is TGTGCCAGCTCAGGACAGTCCATGAACACTGAAGCTTTCTTT.

The chain recombines TRBV7-8 with TRBJ2-7; 7 bases align to TRBD1. Trimming at V came to 1 base and at J to 2 bases, leaving 14 bases not matched to a gene. The CDR3 is 18 amino acids. Looked up from germline, CDR1 is SGHVS and CDR2 is FQNEAQ. The chain's CDR3 is CASSLGHTTGTVTYEQYF. Here the CDR3 DNA reads TGTGCCAGCAGCTTAGGACACACAACCGGGACAGTGACCTACGAGCAGTACTTC.

The V and J genes are TRBV5-5 and TRBJ2-2; tentatively, D is TRBD1 (6 bases). Trimming left V 4 bases short and J 0 bases short, with 13 bases between. The CDR3 runs 16 residues. CDR1 and CDR2 (germline): SGHKS, YYEKEE (reference sequence). CDR3 sequence (DNA): TGTGCCAGCAGCCACACAGGGCGACCGAACACCGGGGAGCTGTTTTTT. Its protein is CASSHTGRPNTGELFF.

This clone is a singleton in its sample. V and J are TRBV21-1 and TRBJ1-6. TRBV21-1 is deemed a pseudogene. This CDR3 has 18 amino acids. CDR3 nucleotide sequence: TGTGCCAGCCCCAATGGGAGGGGTCAACAACCAGGTAATTCACCCCTCCACTTT. Protein: CASPNGRGQQPGNSPLHF.

This chain uses TRBV2 with TRBJ2-2, with 10 bases lining up with TRBD2. Trimming cost V 3 bases and J 6 bases; bases outside gene matches: 4. From germline, CDR1 is SNHLY and CDR2 FYNNEI. The CDR3 sequence is 15 residues long. CDR3: CASSELAGEAGELFF. The CDR3 nucleotides read TGTGCCAGCAGTGAGCTAGCGGGAGAGGCCGGGGAGCTGTTTTTT.

J is TRBJ2-7 and V is TRBV10-3; the match to TRBD1 covers 12 bases. Germline lookup yields CDR1 ENHRY and CDR2 SYGVKD. This CDR3 contains 14 residues. J lost 6 bases, V lost 6 bases, and 6 bases had no gene match. DNA for the CDR3: TGTGCCATCAGCGCAGGGACAGGGGGCCGCGAGCAGTACTTC. As protein: CAISAGTGGREQYF.

The CDR3, as DNA: TGTGCCCCCAAGGGACAGGGCGTCAATGAGCAGTTCTTC. It encodes CAPKGQGVNEQFF. This sequence joins TRBV24-1 and TRBJ2-1; TRBD1 matches 9 bases. Germline CDR1 and CDR2: KGHDR and SFDVKD. This CDR3 has 13 residues. V shed 12 bases and J 6 bases; nucleotides not matched to a gene: 8.

The rearrangement joins TRBV6-2 or TRBV6-3 to TRBJ2-1, with 8 bases that match TRBD2. Germline values: CDR1 MNHEY, CDR2 SVGEGT. This CDR3 region has 17 residues. Trimming cost V 5 bases and J 4 bases; bases outside gene matches: 13. CDR3 loop: CASSEGVPGLVYNEQFF. For the CDR3, the DNA is TGTGCCAGCAGTGAGGGTGTCCCGGGACTAGTTTACAATGAGCAGTTCTTC.

The DNA of the CDR3 is TGTGCCAGCAGTCCCACTAGCGGGAGCACCGGGGAGCTGTTTTTT. Translated, it gives CASSPTSGSTGELFF. The chain combines TRBV6-5 with TRBJ2-2; TRBD2 agrees at 11 bases. Unmatched junction bases numbered 3, after V lost 5 bases and J lost 4 bases. The V gene's germline CDR1 is MNHEY and CDR2 SVGAGI. This CDR3 contains 15 residues.

The chain is built from TRBV6-5 and TRBJ2-7; 9 nucleotides match TRBD1. The length of the CDR3 is 14 residues. CDR1 and CDR2 from the germline V gene are MNHEY and SVGAGI. With 6 bases clipped from V and 3 bases from J, the junction kept 6 bases outside the gene matches. CDR3 nucleotides: TGTGCCAGCAGAAGGGACAGGGTTAGCTACGAGCAGTACTTC. It codes for CASRRDRVSYEQYF.

This chain links TRBV18 with TRBJ1-1, with 8 bases matching TRBD1. This CDR3 is 16 amino acids long. The germline CDR1 and CDR2 sequences are KGHSH and LQKENI. With V trimmed by 3 bases and J by 3 bases, 9 bases remained unmatched. The CDR3 is CASSPRLQGGHTEAFF. CDR3 bases: TGTGCCAGCTCACCTAGGTTACAGGGGGGACACACTGAAGCTTTCTTT.

This chain links TRBV11-2 with TRBJ2-7; the D gene is possibly TRBD2 (5 bases). Trimming pared 5 bases from V and 7 bases from J, leaving 15 bases between. Germline V gene sequence: CDR1 SGHAT, CDR2 FQNNGV. The CDR3 is 13 amino acids. CDR3: CASSLMLSGEQYF. The CDR3 nucleotides read TGTGCCAGCAGCCTAATGCTTTCGGGGGAGCAGTACTTC.

The chain uses TRBV7-4 and TRBJ2-7; 7 nucleotides align to TRBD2. This CDR3 is 15 amino acids long. V lost 5 bases to trimming and J lost 4 bases; unmatched junction nucleotides: 11. Per germline, CDR1 SGHVT and CDR2 SQSDAQ. This CDR3 reads CASSHKQRDWYEQYF. DNA for the CDR3: TGTGCCAGCAGCCACAAACAGCGGGATTGGTACGAGCAGTACTTC.

This clone was observed many times. The chain joins TRBV6-5 to TRBJ2-7, with 7 positions matching TRBD2. Germline CDR1 is MNHEY and CDR2 is SVGAGI. With 7 bases clipped from V and 7 bases from J, the junction kept 16 bases outside the gene matches. The CDR3 contains 15 residues. CDR3 amino acids: CASTPTGTMLIEQYF. The CDR3 DNA is TGTGCCAGCACCCCTACCGGGACTATGCTTATAGAGCAGTACTTC.

V gene TRBV28 combines with J gene TRBJ2-7; TRBD1 aligns across 8 bases. Germline V gene lookup returns CDR1 MDHEN and CDR2 SYDVKM. CDR3 length equals 14 residues. With 7 bases clipped from V and 9 bases from J, the junction kept 14 bases outside the gene matches. In DNA, the CDR3 is TGTGCCAGCACCGACAGGGGCCCGACCGGGGGGCAGTACTTC. It specifies CASTDRGPTGGQYF.

This chain links TRBV19 with TRBJ1-5; 10 bases are shared with TRBD1. This CDR3 has 15 amino acids. V was pared by 6 bases and J by 7 bases, with 9 bases of the junction left unmatched. The germline V gene has CDR1 LNHDA and CDR2 SQIVND (reference sequence). CDR3 nucleotides: TGTGCCAGTAGGCGGGGACAGGGGCTTGGACAGCCCCAGCATTTT. Translating gives CASRRGQGLGQPQHF.

This clone was observed a few times. This chain joins TRBV7-9 and TRBJ1-5; D may be TRBD1 (6 bases). V was shortened by 3 bases and J by 2 bases, with 8 bases between the two germline ends. CDR1 SEHNR and CDR2 FQNEAQ come from the germline V gene (reference sequence). The CDR3 loop spans 14 amino acids. The CDR3 here is CASSLGARNQPQHF. The CDR3 nucleotides are TGTGCCAGCAGCTTGGGGGCCCGCAATCAGCCCCAGCATTTT.

This clone was seen only a few times. The chain is built from TRBV6-5 and TRBJ1-4, with 7 bases fitting TRBD1. V was pared by 9 bases and J by 7 bases, with 8 bases of the junction left unmatched. CDR1 and CDR2 (germline): MNHEY, SVGAGI. This CDR3 is built from 13 residues. This CDR3 is CASDRARGEKLFF. The CDR3 DNA sequence: TGTGCCAGTGACAGGGCGAGGGGTGAAAAACTGTTTTTT.

This clone occurred a few times. The chain carries TRBV19 and TRBJ1-5; the D is unclear. In germline, CDR1 is LNHDA, CDR2 SQIVND (reference sequence). V lost 11 bases, J lost 9 bases, and 20 bases lay in between. The CDR3 runs 13 residues. This CDR3 reads CASTGNQARPQHF. Written as DNA, the CDR3 is TGTGCCTCTACGGGGAATCAGGCGAGGCCCCAGCATTTT.

J is TRBJ2-7 and V is TRBV7-3, with D tentatively TRBD2 (5 bases). The CDR3 is 14 amino acids. Trimming shortened V by 7 bases and J by 0 bases, and 13 bases separated the two germline ends. The V gene's germline CDR1 is SGHTA and CDR2 FQGTGA. The DNA of the CDR3 is TGTGCCAGCAAGGAGCTAGCAAGCTCCTACGAGCAGTACTTC. This gives the protein CASKELASSYEQYF.

The J gene is TRBJ2-3, the V gene TRBV5-1; 7 bases fit TRBD2. The CDR3 runs to 15 residues. CDR1 and CDR2 (germline): SGHRS, YFSETQ. Losses at the gene ends were 0 bases for V and 4 bases for J; bases not matched to a gene: 5. CDR3 amino acids: CASSLDPGGADTQYF. The CDR3, as DNA: TGCGCCAGCAGCTTGGATCCGGGAGGCGCAGATACGCAGTATTTT. The full variable domain, rest sourced from reference TRBV5-1 and TRBJ2-3, is KAGVTQTPRYLIKTRGQQVTLSCSPISGHRSVSWYQQTPGQGLQFLFEYFSETQRNKGNFPGRFSGRQFSNSRSEMNVSTLELGDSALYLCASSLDPGGADTQYFGPGTRLTVL.

This clone is deemed medium-sized. J is TRBJ2-7 and V is TRBV4-2; possibly TRBD1 for D (6 bases). V was cut by 3 bases and J by 5 bases, with 14 bases left in between. Germline assignment: CDR1 LGHNA and CDR2 YNFKEQ. The CDR3 is made up of 14 amino acids. The CDR3 loop reads CASSQGAPKDEQYF. CDR3 in DNA: TGTGCCAGCAGCCAGGGGGCCCCGAAGGACGAGCAGTACTTC.

The J gene is TRBJ2-3, the V gene TRBV3-1 (or the pseudogene TRBV3-2), with 8 bases that match TRBD1. Germline V gene data show CDR1 as LGHDT and CDR2 as YNNKEL (reference sequence). CDR3 length: 15 residues. V was clipped by 3 bases and J by 1 base; unmatched bases: 3. The DNA of the CDR3 is TGTGCCAGCAGCCAGGACAGGGAACGCACAGATACGCAGTATTTT. Amino acid sequence: CASSQDRERTDTQYF.

This clone was seen a few times. The chain employs TRBV28 and TRBJ1-2; 9 nucleotides match TRBD1. The CDR3 loop spans 17 amino acids. CDR1 and CDR2 (germline): MDHEN, SYDVKM. With V trimmed by 5 bases and J by 3 bases, 13 bases remained unmatched. The CDR3, as DNA: TGTGCCAGCAGTACCCCTAGACAGGGGGAGAACGACTATGGCTACACCTTC. As protein: CASSTPRQGENDYGYTF.

V gene TRBV27 combines with J gene TRBJ1-3; 7 bases fit TRBD1. CDR1 and CDR2 (germline): MNHEY, SMNVEV (reference sequence). CDR3 length equals 14 residues. V dropped 2 bases and J dropped 4; count of bases not matched to a gene: 2. CDR3 nucleotides: TGTGCCAGCAGTTTAACGGGACAGGGAAACACCATATATTTT. Translating it yields CASSLTGQGNTIYF.